This T cell receptor beta chain was sequenced in a study of blood T cells in healthy people across ages. Study results and limitations: Donors of long life had a larger count of naive CD4+ cells and greater diversity than aged donors.

A few counts support this clonotype. The antigen is unknown. A second PCR of 7 to 11 cycles used a sample-barcoded 5' primer and a J-beta primer mix. Researchers report that a template-switch adaptor with 12 random nucleotides tagged each cDNA molecule. MiXCR, applied by TCRdb to the 5' RACE reads, yields one record per CDR3 protein. The table includes around 870,000 distinct CDR3 sequences, about 28% detected once. The CDR3 sequence is 11 residues long. V lost 2 bases and J lost 9, with 6 bases in between. Germline CDR1 and CDR2: SGDLS and YYNGEE. The V gene is TRBV9, the J gene TRBJ2-1; no clear D gene. The source is a woman aged 80 or older in good health. What was sequenced was blood. CDR3 sequence reads: CASSVGREQFF. In DNA form, the CDR3 reads TGTGCCAGCAGCGTTGGGCGTGAGCAGTTCTTC.